The 29 T cell receptor beta chains in this list originate from one sample, sequenced in a study of shared clonotypes between healthy human individuals. The naive CD8 population came from CD45RO-negative cells selected for CCR7, without terminally differentiated effector memory CD45RA+ cells. The method was immunoSEQ multiplex PCR; TCRdb's version includes in-frame clones alone and lacks a portion of them. In the table there are 550,000 to 750,000 clones, about 91% of which are singletons. Specimen: naive CD8+ T cells sorted from blood. These receptors were taken from a man under 40 in good health.

V is TRBV29-1 and J is TRBJ2-2; D might be TRBD2 (6 bases). The CDR3 loop spans 14 amino acids. Germline-derived CDR1 and CDR2 are SQVTM and ANQGSEA. V gave up 3 bases and J gave up 6 bases, with 14 bases separating them. This CDR3 is CSVDGAGLPGELFF. The CDR3 DNA follows: TGCAGCGTTGACGGCGCGGGACTCCCCGGGGAGCTGTTTTTT.

V is TRBV5-1 and J is TRBJ2-1; D is ambiguous. The CDR3 length is 13 residues. The germline V and J ends were trimmed by 0 bases and 4 bases, with 5 bases remaining between them. Germline CDR1 SGHRS, CDR2 YFSETQ. The CDR3 coding sequence is TGCGCCAGCAGCTTGGCGGTGTACAATGAGCAGTTCTTC. It encodes CASSLAVYNEQFF.

This chain connects TRBV4-1 to TRBJ2-1, with D possibly being TRBD2 (6 bases). The CDR3 has 15 residues. Trimming cost V 0 bases and J 10 bases, with 16 bases left between them. CDR1 and CDR2 from the germline V gene are MGHRA and YSYEKL. The CDR3 is CASSQDSGQAGEQFF. The CDR3 DNA reads TGCGCCAGCAGCCAAGATAGCGGCCAGGCAGGGGAGCAGTTCTTC.

This chain connects TRBV2 to TRBJ1-2; D unresolved. The V gene's germline CDR1 is SNHLY and CDR2 FYNNEI. V was pared by 7 bases and J by 3 bases, with 12 bases between. CDR3 size: 13 residues. CDR3 DNA: TGTGCCAGCATCCGGGTGCGAGACTATGGCTACACCTTC. This sequence encodes CASIRVRDYGYTF. Supplemented by reference TRBV2 and TRBJ1-2, the full variable domain reads EPEVTQTPSHQVTQMGQEVILRCVPISNHLYFYWYRQILGQKVEFLVSFYNNEISEKSEIFDDQFSVERPDGSNFTLKIRSTKLEDSAMYFCASIRVRDYGYTFGSGTRLTVV.

As DNA, the CDR3 is TGTGCCAGCAGCTTAGATTCAGGGGACAATGAGCAGTTCTTC. This translates into CASSLDSGDNEQFF. The chain employs TRBV7-8 and TRBJ2-1, with D perhaps TRBD1 (6 bases). The V and J ends lost 1 base and 5 bases respectively, with 9 bases between them. The CDR3 runs to 14 residues. Germline CDR1 SGHVS, CDR2 FQNEAQ. Variable domain in full (rest from reference TRBV7-8 and TRBJ2-1): GAGVSQSPRYKVAKRGQDVALRCDPISGHVSLFWYQQALGQGPEFLTYFQNEAQLDKSGLPSDRFFAERPEGSVSTLKIQRTQQEDSAVYLCASSLDSGDNEQFFGPGTRLTVL.

V gene TRBV29-1 combines with J gene TRBJ1-1; D is possibly TRBD1 (5 bases). Trimming stripped 8 bases from V and 0 bases from J, with 25 bases between. The CDR3 runs 17 residues. Per germline, CDR1 SQVTM and CDR2 ANQGSEA. The CDR3 DNA is TGCAGCCTTGCCCCAGGGCGGGACGGGCCCATGAACACTGAAGCTTTCTTT. Its translation: CSLAPGRDGPMNTEAFF.

This chain joins TRBV11-2 and TRBJ1-2; weak D call: TRBD1 (5 bases). The length of the CDR3 is 16 residues. Trimming cost V 3 bases and J 2 bases, with 16 bases left between them. Germline-derived CDR1 and CDR2 are SGHAT and FQNNGV. The DNA for the CDR3 is TGTGCCAGCAGCTTCGGGGCGGTGGGTGAAAACTATGGCTACACCTTC. Amino acids: CASSFGAVGENYGYTF.

The V and J genes are TRBV30 and TRBJ1-5; D unclear. The CDR3 covers 15 residues. Trimming removed 0 bases at V and 1 base at J, with 10 bases between. In germline, CDR1 is GTSNPN, CDR2 SVGIG (reference sequence). The CDR3 loop is CAWSVRSRSNQPQHF. DNA for the CDR3: TGTGCCTGGAGTGTACGATCCAGGAGCAATCAGCCCCAGCATTTT.

The rearrangement links TRBV7-9 to TRBJ2-7; 13 bases are a match to TRBD2. Losses at the gene ends were 5 bases for V and 4 bases for J; bases not matched to a gene: 2. CDR1 and CDR2 from the germline V gene are SEHNR and FQNEAQ (reference sequence). This CDR3 has 14 amino acids. CDR3 amino acids: CASSRGLAGYEQYF. The CDR3, as DNA: TGTGCCAGCAGCAGGGGACTAGCGGGGTACGAGCAGTACTTC.

This chain connects TRBV7-6 to TRBJ2-5; tentatively, D is TRBD1 or TRBD2 (5 bases each). Between the trimmed V and J ends, which lost 5 bases and 2 bases, there was a span of 15 bases. CDR3 size: 15 residues. Germline V lookup: CDR1 SGHVS, CDR2 FNYEAQ. DNA for the CDR3: TGTGCCAGCAGCCGGACCCCGGGACCACAAGAGACCCAGTACTTC. Protein sequence: CASSRTPGPQETQYF.

Regarding this clone: Other nucleotide sequences from this sample produce the same CDR3. The CDR3 DNA follows: TGCAGCGTTGAGGGGGACAGGGTTTACAATGAGCAGTTCTTC. Translated: CSVEGDRVYNEQFF. The rearrangement links TRBV29-1 to TRBJ2-1; 9 bases agree with TRBD1. J lost 4 bases, V lost 3 bases, and 4 bases had no gene match. Germline V gene data show CDR1 as SQVTM and CDR2 as ANQGSEA. The length of the CDR3 is 14 residues.

This clone was detected once. The rearrangement uses TRBV2 and TRBJ2-1; maybe TRBD2 (6 bases). Germline V CDR1 and CDR2: SNHLY, FYNNEI. There are 15 residues in the CDR3. V shed 3 bases and J shed 6 bases, with 15 bases lying between them. The CDR3: CASSDGGKSSNEQFF. CDR3 sequence (DNA): TGTGCCAGCAGTGACGGAGGGAAATCAAGCAATGAGCAGTTCTTC.

V gene TRBV4-1 combines with J gene TRBJ2-5; a possible D gene is TRBD2 (6 bases). Trimming removed 1 base at V and 1 base at J, with 16 bases between. CDR1 is MGHRA and CDR2 is YSYEKL in the germline V gene. This CDR3 region has 17 residues. The CDR3 DNA is TGCGCCAGCAGCCAAGTCTTGGTTAGCGGCGTCCAAGAGACCCAGTACTTC. It encodes CASSQVLVSGVQETQYF.

The V call is TRBV19, the J call TRBJ2-7, with 7 positions matching TRBD2. Unmatched junction bases numbered 14, after V lost 7 bases and J lost 5 bases. CDR1 and CDR2 (germline): LNHDA, SQIVND (reference sequence). This CDR3 contains 15 residues. DNA for the CDR3: TGTGCCAGTACCCAACGGGGCGGGAGCGTAAACGAGCAGTACTTC. It translates to CASTQRGGSVNEQYF.

This chain connects TRBV11-2 to TRBJ2-7; D possibly corresponds to TRBD1 (6 bases). The CDR3 extends over 15 amino acids. V was cut by 4 bases and J by 5 bases, with 18 bases left in between. The germline V gene encodes CDR1 SGHAT and CDR2 FQNNGV. The CDR3 DNA reads as TGTGCCAGCAGCTCTCCCGGGACAAATGCCAACGAGCAGTACTTC. Translating it yields CASSSPGTNANEQYF. Looking up the rest from reference TRBV11-2 and TRBJ2-7 gives the full variable domain: EAGVAQSPRYKIIEKRQSVAFWCNPISGHATLYWYQQILGQGPKLLIQFQNNGVVDDSQLPKDRFSAERLKGVDSTLKIQPAKLEDSAVYLCASSSPGTNANEQYFGPGTRLTVT.

The CDR3 protein is CASSAETGMGYNEQFF. Written as DNA, the CDR3 is TGTGCCAGCAGCGCAGAGACAGGGATGGGCTACAATGAGCAGTTCTTC. This rearrangement joins TRBV9 to TRBJ2-1, with 7 positions matching TRBD1. The CDR3 contains 16 residues. Unmatched junction bases numbered 9, after V lost 3 bases and J lost 3 bases. Looked up from germline, CDR1 is SGDLS and CDR2 is YYNGEE.

A few counts support this clone. This chain links TRBV4-1 with TRBJ2-7; a weak D match, TRBD2 (6 bases). The V gene's germline CDR1 is MGHRA and CDR2 YSYEKL. There are 15 residues in the CDR3. V dropped 4 bases and J dropped 4 bases, with 17 bases sitting between them. CDR3 DNA: TGCGCCAGCAGCCCCTCACTAGCAGGTATATACGAGCAGTACTTC. This translates into CASSPSLAGIYEQYF.

As regards this clone: The same CDR3 arises from other DNA sequences in this sample as well. The V gene is TRBV9, the J gene TRBJ2-1; D is ambiguous. The CDR3 has 11 amino acids. Germline V gene sequence: CDR1 SGDLS, CDR2 YYNGEE. V lost 2 bases, J lost 5 bases, and 2 bases lay in between. The CDR3 bases are TGTGCCAGCAGCGTCGACAATGAGCAGTTCTTC. Its protein is CASSVDNEQFF.

This rearrangement joins TRBV9 to TRBJ1-2, with 7 bases identical to TRBD1. Germline trimming cut 3 bases from V and 7 bases from J; bases unmatched to any gene: 0. This CDR3 spans 11 amino acids. The germline gives CDR1 SGDLS, CDR2 YYNGEE. CDR3 coding DNA: TGTGCCAGCAGCGGACAGGGTGGCTACACCTTC. Protein product: CASSGQGGYTF.

This sequence joins TRBV28 and TRBJ2-3; weak D call: TRBD2 (6 bases). V gave up 4 bases and J gave up 5 bases, with 22 bases separating them. CDR3 length equals 17 residues. The germline gives CDR1 MDHEN, CDR2 SYDVKM. CDR3 DNA sequence: TGTGCCAGCAGTTCCCGTAGGGCGACTAGTGTACAAGATACGCAGTATTTT. This translates into CASSSRRATSVQDTQYF.

To note about this clone: Different DNA sequences within this sample yield the same CDR3. The rearrangement joins TRBV19 to TRBJ1-1; D ambiguous. The ends were cut back, 3 bases at V and 1 base at J, with 6 bases in the middle. Per germline, CDR1 LNHDA and CDR2 SQIVND (reference sequence). This CDR3 has 13 amino acids. CDR3 DNA: TGTGCCAGTAGTATCGCAAAGAACACTGAAGCTTTCTTT. Translation: CASSIAKNTEAFF.

The chain joins TRBV29-1 to TRBJ2-7; tentative D call: TRBD1 (5 bases). The CDR3 spans 13 residues. Germline V gives CDR1 SQVTM, CDR2 ANQGSEA. V was clipped by 5 bases and J by 3 bases, with 14 bases between them. CDR3 DNA: TGCAGCGTTACTCTGACAGTAAGCTACGAGCAGTACTTC. Amino acids: CSVTLTVSYEQYF.

As DNA, the CDR3 is TGTGCCAGCAGCGACGACAGGGGGTTCGACGAGCAGTACTTC. It codes for CASSDDRGFDEQYF. This chain connects TRBV6-4 to TRBJ2-7; TRBD1 matches at 9 bases. CDR3 length equals 14 residues. With V trimmed by 6 bases and J by 5 bases, 8 bases remained unmatched. Germline V gene data show CDR1 as MRHNA and CDR2 as SNTAGT.

The rearrangement joins TRBV2 to TRBJ2-1, with D unclear. Germline V lookup: CDR1 SNHLY, CDR2 FYNNEI. This CDR3 is 14 amino acids long. The V end was cut by 3 bases, the J end by 9 bases, with 15 bases between. The CDR3 here is CASSDSRDGLEQFF. The CDR3 DNA sequence: TGTGCCAGCAGTGATTCTAGAGATGGGCTTGAGCAGTTCTTC.

The chain recombines TRBV7-9 with TRBJ2-7, with 7 bases fitting TRBD2. Germline V gene sequence: CDR1 SEHNR, CDR2 FQNEAQ (reference sequence). The CDR3 consists of 16 residues. The junction had 6 bases not matched to a gene; V was cut back by 1 base and J by 0 bases. The CDR3 loop is CASSLVGLAASYEQYF. The CDR3 DNA is TGTGCCAGCAGCTTAGTCGGGCTAGCGGCCTCCTACGAGCAGTACTTC.

The chain uses TRBV4-3 and TRBJ1-1, with D possibly being TRBD1 (6 bases). Germline loops: CDR1 LGHNA, CDR2 YSLEER. Trimming took 7 bases from V and 1 from J, leaving 10 bases between them. This CDR3 comprises 13 residues. CDR3 region: CASNRAQNTEAFF. The DNA for the CDR3 is TGCGCCAGCAACAGGGCCCAGAACACTGAAGCTTTCTTT.

Points on this clone: The junction differs from germline at one of its ends, possibly a read error. The rearrangement joins TRBV5-4 to TRBJ2-7; TRBD2 agrees at 9 bases. The germline V gene has CDR1 SGHNT and CDR2 YYREEE (reference sequence). This CDR3 is built from 15 residues. CDR3 DNA: TGTGCCAGCAGCTCCTCCGGGGATAGCGGGAGTGTTAGGGACTTC. Translating gives CASSSSGDSGSVRDF.

The chain has TRBV15 and TRBJ2-1; TRBD2 matches 11 bases. The germline V gene has CDR1 LNHNV and CDR2 YYDKDF (reference sequence). Unmatched junction bases numbered 12, after V lost 4 bases and J lost 4 bases. The CDR3 loop spans 18 amino acids. CDR3 in DNA: TGTGCCACCAGCACCAACTCGCCGGGACTAGCGGTATACAATGAGCAGTTCTTC. Residues: CATSTNSPGLAVYNEQFF.

The chain carries TRBV4-2 and TRBJ1-4, with D tentatively TRBD1 (6 bases). The CDR3 has 16 residues. Per germline, CDR1 LGHNA and CDR2 YNFKEQ. The V and J ends lost 1 base and 6 bases respectively, with 15 bases between them. In DNA form, the CDR3 reads TGTGCCAGCAGCCAAGGCAACAGGGAGGGTGATGAAAAACTGTTTTTT. This sequence encodes CASSQGNREGDEKLFF.